This T cell receptor beta chain was found in a study of blood T cell repertoires in COVID-19 (dated by TCRdb to 2019 to 2021). With respect to the entire study: Collaborator samples came from the United States, Italy and Spain and covered acute and convalescent phases of COVID-19. The prospective study material was composed of cDNA or gDNA derived from T cells, B-cell-depleted T cells, or PBMCs. Deeply sampled blood TCRbeta repertoires from subjects exposed to, actively infected with, or recovered from COVID-19 were included in the dataset. The repertoires were released in a freely available public database intended as a resource for research on the immune response to SARS-CoV-2. The samples were drawn from two sources: the first 160 participants of the ongoing ImmuneRACE study, and approximately 1,300 subjects contributed by 6 global collaborators. Sample metadata almost always included a de-identified subject ID, COVID-19 status, age in years and sex. HLA class I and class II types, where available, came from metadata supplied by the sample provider rather than from assay-based typing. Study-wide findings and limitations: How much clinical and demographic metadata was included differed by source and by participant, and the metadata was provided uncurated.

CDR1 and CDR2, looked up from the germline V gene, are SGHTA and FQGTGA. V is cut by 8 bases and J by 3 bases, and the space between the germline ends is 21 bases. The CDR3 runs 16 residues from the cysteine to the phenylalanine. Of the read, only the CDR3 DNA is kept; its 48 bases are in frame from base 1. A note on this clone: This receptor's antigen is unknown. Qualities for individual bases were not recorded, and no much larger clone is one base off.

Each collaborating institution followed its own protocols to collect whole blood in K2EDTA tubes. Collaborator samples were shipped for TCRbeta analysis as frozen whole blood, isolated PBMCs, or DNA extracted from either sample type. TCRbeta CDR3 regions were amplified from genomic DNA using the immunoSEQ Assay, a bias-controlled multiplex PCR. The study's processing was this. Nucleated cell counts per sample were estimated from amplification of reference gene primers within the assay. Sequence reads were collapsed and filtered to measure the absolute abundance of every unique TCRbeta CDR3 rearrangement. For each sample, productive Simpson clonality was calculated as the square root of Simpson's diversity index across productive rearrangements. As stored in TCRdb, this immuneACCESS dataset retains in-frame rearrangements with V and J assigned. A fraction of the clones does not appear; measured against another copy, unresolved V genes explain less than half of the discrepancy, and the remainder lacks a known reason. V and J calls and clone size are given by that table; D and trimming were obtained from the DNA. Across this sample there are 90,000 to 120,000 clones, with 90% to 95% seen only once. Jointly, the top ten make up roughly 1.2% of the sample.

This TCR was sampled from a woman aged 25 to 39 with acute or convalescent COVID-19. The chain uses TRBV7-3 and TRBJ2-3, with a weak D call of TRBD2 (5 bases match). Sequenced sample: peripheral blood. The DNA is as follows: TGTGCCAGCTCAAAAGATCGAGCGGCCTTAACAGATACGCAGTATTTT. Its protein product is CASSKDRAALTDTQYF. The CDR3 plus the reference TRBV7-3 and TRBJ2-3 genes for the other parts give the full variable domain: GAGVSQTPSNKVTEKGKYVELRCDPISGHTALYWYRQSLGQGPEFLIYFQGTGAADDSGLPNDRFFAVRPEGSVSTLKIQRTERGDSAVYLCASSKDRAALTDTQYFGPGTRLTVL.